The 27 T cell receptor beta chains below all came from one sample that was sequenced in a study of blood T cell repertoires in COVID-19. This table comes from immunoSEQ multiplex PCR, and its TCRdb copy is limited to in-frame clones, with some not included. This sample carries 200,000 to 250,000 clones, 80% of them seen once, and the ten largest clones take about 5.5%. The sequenced sample was peripheral blood. Receptors were obtained from a woman in her seventies with acute or convalescent COVID-19.

Written as DNA, the CDR3 is TGTGCCAGTAGTTCTTCATCGTTAGCGCAAGAGACCCAGTACTTC. This translates into CASSSSSLAQETQYF. The chain is built from TRBV19 and TRBJ2-5; tentative D call: TRBD2 (5 bases). This CDR3 contains 15 residues. Deletions cut 5 bases from V and 2 bases from J, with 15 bases between. Germline V gene lookup returns CDR1 LNHDA and CDR2 SQIVND (reference sequence).

V and J are TRBV7-2 and TRBJ1-4; D ambiguous. This CDR3 has 15 amino acids. Germline V gene sequence: CDR1 SGHTA, CDR2 FQGNSA. Trimming took off 2 bases at V and 4 bases at J, with 11 bases between the two ends. CDR3 residues: CASSLWAAFNEKLFF. The CDR3 DNA reads TGTGCCAGCAGCTTATGGGCAGCCTTTAATGAAAAACTGTTTTTT.

The chain has TRBV7-3 and TRBJ1-1, with D maybe TRBD1 (5 bases). V was shortened by 5 bases and J by 6 bases, with 16 bases between the two germline ends. Per the germline V gene, CDR1 is SGHTA and CDR2 is FQGTGA. This CDR3 spans 14 amino acids. The CDR3 nucleotides read TGTGCCAGCAGCCCCTTGGCGCAGGGTTCTGAAGCTTTCTTT. The encoded protein is CASSPLAQGSEAFF.

This rearrangement joins TRBV12-3 or TRBV12-4 to TRBJ1-5; D unresolved. The V end was cut by 1 base, the J end by 7 bases, with 8 bases between. The CDR3 has 13 amino acids. The DNA for the CDR3 is TGTGCCAGCAGTTTAGTACACACGCAGCCCCAGCATTTT. This gives the protein CASSLVHTQPQHF.

This clone is a singleton in its sample. V usage is TRBV28 and J usage is TRBJ2-6; D might be TRBD1 (6 bases). Trimming removed 7 bases from V and 2 bases from J, with 12 bases in between. Germline V lookup: CDR1 MDHEN, CDR2 SYDVKM. The CDR3 sequence is 15 residues long. The CDR3 DNA reads as TGTGCCAGCAACATCAGGGGACCTGGGGCCAACGTCCTGACTTTC. Translating gives CASNIRGPGANVLTF.

The CDR3 DNA reads TGTGCCAGCAGCTTAATGGCGGCGGGAGGCACAGATACGCAGTATTTT. Its translation is CASSLMAAGGTDTQYF. The V gene is TRBV7-3, the J gene TRBJ2-3, with 7 bases lining up with TRBD2. The CDR3 runs 16 residues. Per germline, CDR1 SGHTA and CDR2 FQGTGA. Unmatched junction bases numbered 5, after V lost 1 base and J lost 1 base.

The gene calls are TRBV27 and TRBJ1-1, with 7 bases identical to TRBD1. This CDR3 is built from 14 residues. Germline V CDR1 and CDR2: MNHEY, SMNVEV (reference sequence). V was clipped by 6 bases and J by 1 base; unmatched bases: 5. This CDR3 is CASRPGGQNTEAFF. In DNA, the CDR3 is TGTGCCAGCAGGCCAGGGGGACAGAACACTGAAGCTTTCTTT.

The chain uses TRBV30 and TRBJ1-2; D may be TRBD1 (5 bases). Per germline, CDR1 GTSNPN and CDR2 SVGIG (reference sequence). Trimming stripped 4 bases from V and 8 bases from J, with 20 bases between. This CDR3 region has 14 residues. CDR3 sequence (DNA): TGTGCCTGGATTAATAAAGGAGGGGCCCTCGGCTACACCTTC. Its translation: CAWINKGGALGYTF.

This chain joins TRBV27 and TRBJ2-1; TRBD2 matches at 9 bases. The CDR3 is 15 amino acids. Per the germline V gene, CDR1 is MNHEY and CDR2 is SMNVEV (reference sequence). The V and J ends lost 6 bases and 5 bases, in that order; junction bases with no gene match: 8. This CDR3 is CASRGIAGDNNEQFF. CDR3 nucleotides: TGTGCCAGCAGGGGTATAGCGGGAGATAACAATGAGCAGTTCTTC.

The chain employs TRBV5-4 and TRBJ2-5, with 11 bases fitting TRBD2. The V segment lost 5 bases and the J segment 2 bases; nucleotides outside the gene matches: 5. Germline V gene sequence: CDR1 SGHNT, CDR2 YYREEE (reference sequence). CDR3 size: 15 residues. CDR3 nucleotides: TGTGCCAGCAGAACGGGACTAGCGGAACAAGAGACCCAGTACTTC. It specifies CASRTGLAEQETQYF. Drawing the rest from reference TRBV5-4 and TRBJ2-5, the complete variable domain is ETGVTQSPTHLIKTRGQQVTLRCSSQSGHNTVSWYQQALGQGPQFIFQYYREEENGRGNFPPRFSGLQFPNYSSELNVNALELDDSALYLCASRTGLAEQETQYFGPGTRLLVL.

A single count supports this clone. The V gene is TRBV27, the J gene TRBJ2-7; tentative D call: TRBD2 (5 bases). V lost 1 base to trimming and J lost 4 bases, with 11 bases between them. The germline V gene encodes CDR1 MNHEY and CDR2 SMNVEV (reference sequence). CDR3 length: 14 amino acids. CDR3 loop: CASSLFRAGYEQYF. The CDR3 DNA sequence: TGTGCCAGCAGTTTATTTAGGGCGGGTTACGAGCAGTACTTC.

V is TRBV5-1 and J is TRBJ1-3, with a tentative D call TRBD1 (6 bases). The CDR3 is 16 residues long. CDR1 and CDR2 (germline): SGHRS, YFSETQ. Trimming cost V 0 bases and J 0 bases, with 10 bases left between them. This chain's CDR3 is CASSLAGQISGNTIYF. The CDR3 coding sequence is TGCGCCAGCAGCTTGGCCGGACAGATCTCTGGAAACACCATATATTTT.

The table lists this clone with a count of one. This chain uses TRBV6-2 or TRBV6-3 with TRBJ2-7; 8 nucleotides line up with TRBD1. The CDR3 covers 15 residues. CDR1 and CDR2 from the germline V gene are MNHEY and SVGEGT. J was trimmed by 4 bases and V by 5 bases; bases with no gene match: 10. The CDR3 region is CASSHGGTGGYEQYF. The CDR3 DNA follows: TGTGCCAGCAGTCACGGTGGAACAGGGGGATACGAGCAGTACTTC.

This chain uses TRBV4-1 with TRBJ2-2, with D uncertain. The CDR3 has 15 amino acids. Germline CDR1 is MGHRA and CDR2 is YSYEKL. V dropped 4 bases and J dropped 9 bases, with 18 bases sitting between them. The CDR3 spells CASSPESTRGWELFF. For the CDR3, the DNA is TGCGCCAGCAGCCCCGAATCCACTCGAGGTTGGGAGCTGTTTTTT.

The genes are TRBV6-6 and TRBJ2-2; TRBD1 aligns across 7 bases. There are 16 residues in the CDR3. Germline CDR1 and CDR2: MNHNY and SVGAGI (reference sequence). V was clipped by 8 bases and J by 6 bases; unmatched bases: 15. DNA for the CDR3: TGTGCCAGCGGGGGATCGGGACAGTCTGTAGCCGGGGAGCTGTTTTTT. This encodes CASGGSGQSVAGELFF.

In the case of this clone: Other DNA sequences within the sample encode an identical CDR3. V is TRBV5-1 and J is TRBJ1-1, with TRBD1 identical over 8 bases. Germline loops: CDR1 SGHRS, CDR2 YFSETQ. This CDR3 region has 15 residues. V lost 3 bases and J lost 0; bases outside the gene matches: 4. The CDR3, as DNA: TGCGCCAGCAGCTCGGGACAGGTTATGAACACTGAAGCTTTCTTT. Translating gives CASSSGQVMNTEAFF.

The V gene is TRBV4-1, the J gene TRBJ1-1; D might be TRBD1 (6 bases). V was shortened by 4 bases and J by 1 base, with 10 bases between the two germline ends. Germline V gene data show CDR1 as MGHRA and CDR2 as YSYEKL. The length of the CDR3 is 14 residues. Written as DNA, the CDR3 is TGCGCCAGCAGCCGGACAGAACGGAACACTGAAGCTTTCTTT. Residues: CASSRTERNTEAFF.

This clone was picked up a small number of times. The chain joins TRBV24-1 to TRBJ2-2, with 7 bases that match TRBD1. CDR3 size: 14 residues. The junction had 4 bases not matched to a gene; V was cut back by 8 bases and J by 2 bases. Germline V gene data show CDR1 as KGHDR and CDR2 as SFDVKD. This CDR3 is CATMGQFNTGELFF. Written as DNA, the CDR3 is TGTGCCACCATGGGACAGTTTAACACCGGGGAGCTGTTTTTT.

The rearrangement uses TRBV5-6 and TRBJ2-7; TRBD2 matches at 10 bases. The CDR3 spans 16 residues. CDR1 SGHDT and CDR2 YYEEEE come from the germline V gene. Trimming took 4 bases from V and 3 from J; bases not matched to a gene: 10. CDR3 protein: CASSHTSGVMGYEQYF. The CDR3 DNA is TGTGCCAGCAGCCATACTAGCGGGGTGATGGGCTACGAGCAGTACTTC. Drawing the rest from reference TRBV5-6 and TRBJ2-7, the complete variable domain is DAGVTQSPTHLIKTRGQQVTLRCSPKSGHDTVSWYQQALGQGPQFIFQYYEEEERQRGNFPDRFSGHQFPNYSSELNVNALLLGDSALYLCASSHTSGVMGYEQYFGPGTRLTVT.

The chain recombines TRBV27 with TRBJ2-1, with 10 bases lining up with TRBD1. The CDR3 totals 15 residues. The V segment lost 5 bases and the J segment 9 bases; nucleotides outside the gene matches: 10. Germline lookup yields CDR1 MNHEY and CDR2 SMNVEV (reference sequence). CDR3 in amino acids: CASSAPGQGKSEQFF. CDR3 nucleotides: TGTGCCAGCAGTGCCCCGGGACAGGGGAAGAGTGAGCAGTTCTTC.

The chain has TRBV5-1 and TRBJ2-5; 7 positions agree with TRBD1. Trimming at V came to 4 bases and at J to 0 bases, leaving 3 bases not matched to a gene. The CDR3 consists of 14 residues. The germline CDR1 and CDR2 sequences are SGHRS and YFSETQ. The DNA for the CDR3 is TGCGCCAGCAGCGACAGGGTAAACCAAGAGACCCAGTACTTC. Protein product: CASSDRVNQETQYF.

In its sample, this clone was seen once. This chain joins TRBV6-5 and TRBJ2-7; tentatively, D is TRBD1 (5 bases). Germline V CDR1 and CDR2: MNHEY, SVGAGI. Trimming pared 4 bases from V and 2 bases from J, leaving 12 bases between. The CDR3 totals 14 residues. The DNA of the CDR3 is TGTGCCAGCAGTTTAGACAGTCGTCCCTACGAGCAGTACTTC. This translates into CASSLDSRPYEQYF.

The gene calls are TRBV24-1 and TRBJ2-5; 12 nucleotides match TRBD2. V was clipped by 3 bases and J by 1 base; unmatched bases: 8. CDR1 and CDR2 (germline): KGHDR, SFDVKD. The CDR3 sequence is 18 residues long. The CDR3: CATSDPGLAGPLQETQYF. CDR3 sequence (DNA): TGTGCCACCAGTGATCCCGGACTAGCGGGGCCTCTCCAAGAGACCCAGTACTTC.

The chain links TRBV2 to TRBJ2-7; 7 bases are a match to TRBD1. The CDR3 contains 14 residues. Unmatched junction bases numbered 6, after V lost 7 bases and J lost 0 bases. CDR1 is SNHLY and CDR2 is FYNNEI in the germline V gene. The CDR3 here is CASITDRNSYEQYF. DNA of the CDR3: TGTGCCAGCATCACGGACAGGAACTCCTACGAGCAGTACTTC. The full variable domain, in which reference TRBV2 and TRBJ2-7 provide the parts outside the CDR3, is EPEVTQTPSHQVTQMGQEVILRCVPISNHLYFYWYRQILGQKVEFLVSFYNNEISEKSEIFDDQFSVERPDGSNFTLKIRSTKLEDSAMYFCASITDRNSYEQYFGPGTRLTVT.

J is TRBJ1-6 and V is TRBV7-3; TRBD1 might be the D (6 bases). Germline CDR1 is SGHTA and CDR2 is FQGTGA. V was pared by 5 bases and J by 7 bases, with 9 bases between. The CDR3 has 13 amino acids. The CDR3, as DNA: TGTGCCAGCAGCCCACAGGGAAATTCACCCCTCCACTTT. Amino acids: CASSPQGNSPLHF. Drawing the rest from reference TRBV7-3 and TRBJ1-6, the complete variable domain is GAGVSQTPSNKVTEKGKYVELRCDPISGHTALYWYRQSLGQGPEFLIYFQGTGAADDSGLPNDRFFAVRPEGSVSTLKIQRTERGDSAVYLCASSPQGNSPLHFGNGTRLTVT.

V is TRBV4-1 and J is TRBJ2-7; the match to TRBD2 covers 13 bases. Germline V gene lookup returns CDR1 MGHRA and CDR2 YSYEKL. This CDR3 has 17 residues. The V and J ends lost 2 bases and 4 bases, in that order; junction bases with no gene match: 8. The CDR3 bases are TGCGCCAGCAGCCAAATCGGGACTAGCGGGAACCGATACGAGCAGTACTTC. It specifies CASSQIGTSGNRYEQYF.

The chain couples TRBV5-5 to TRBJ2-2; 8 nucleotides agree with TRBD2. J gave up 2 bases and V 3 bases, and 6 bases lay outside the gene matches. CDR1 and CDR2 (germline): SGHKS, YYEKEE (reference sequence). The CDR3 is 16 residues long. CDR3 DNA sequence: TGTGCCAGCAGCTCCCGGGTAGCGGGAAACACCGGGGAGCTGTTTTTT. Translation: CASSSRVAGNTGELFF.